Shown below are 11 T cell receptor beta chains from a single sample sequenced in a study of blood T cells in healthy people across ages. Primed by a sample-barcoded 5' primer and a J-beta primer mix, a second PCR proceeded for 7 to 11 cycles. TCRdb processed the 5' RACE reads anew with MiXCR; each CDR3 protein has one entry. The sample consists of about 640,000 distinct CDR3 sequences, 58% of them appearing once. Input material: blood. All receptors derive from a man between 60 and 75 years old in good health.

The rearrangement links TRBV4-1 to TRBJ1-2; D unresolved. This CDR3 contains 15 residues. The V end was cut by 4 bases, the J end by 4 bases, with 16 bases between. Germline loops: CDR1 MGHRA, CDR2 YSYEKL. CDR3 region: CASSPGSDGLYGYTF. CDR3 sequence (DNA): TGCGCCAGCAGCCCTGGCTCGGACGGACTCTATGGCTACACCTTC.

This clonotype was seen only a few times. The chain carries TRBV20-1 and TRBJ1-2; the D is unclear. V lost 3 bases, J lost 3 bases, and 11 bases lay in between. The CDR3 contains 13 residues. Germline V lookup: CDR1 DFQATT, CDR2 SNEGSKA (reference sequence). CDR3 coding DNA: TGCAGTGCTAGTCCCGGGGTCGACTATGGCTACACCTTC. It yields the protein CSASPGVDYGYTF.

This clonotype showed up many times. The rearrangement uses TRBV20-1 and TRBJ2-1, with unresolved D. In germline, CDR1 is DFQATT, CDR2 SNEGSKA (reference sequence). The CDR3 is made up of 18 amino acids. V lost 3 bases and J 5 bases, leaving 26 bases between the germline ends. In DNA form, the CDR3 reads TGCAGTGCTAGCCCCCTCTACGGCCTGGCTCCCATGAACAATGAGCAGTTCTTC. Translating it yields CSASPLYGLAPMNNEQFF.

This sequence joins TRBV7-2 and TRBJ2-3, with TRBD1 as a possible D gene (5 bases). Germline V gene lookup returns CDR1 SGHTA and CDR2 FQGNSA. The CDR3 spans 15 residues. V was pared by 0 bases and J by 1 base, with 8 bases between. The CDR3 DNA sequence: TGTGCCAGCAGCTTAGCCCTGACAGGCACAGATACGCAGTATTTT. Translated, it gives CASSLALTGTDTQYF.

This clonotype was observed many times. The V call is TRBV5-1, the J call TRBJ2-5; 7 bases are shared with TRBD2. The V and J ends lost 1 base and 4 bases, in that order; junction bases with no gene match: 4. Germline assignment: CDR1 SGHRS and CDR2 YFSETQ. This CDR3 region has 14 residues. The CDR3 protein is CASSLIRGGETQYF. As DNA, the CDR3 is TGCGCCAGCAGCTTGATACGCGGGGGAGAGACCCAGTACTTC.

The rearrangement uses TRBV29-1 and TRBJ1-2; D not resolved. CDR3 size: 12 residues. CDR1 and CDR2 (germline): SQVTM, ANQGSEA. V was clipped by 6 bases and J by 4 bases, with 12 bases between them. The CDR3 nucleotides read TGCAGCGTCAACAACTTAGCCTATGGCTACACCTTC. It is translated as CSVNNLAYGYTF.

V and J are TRBV7-6 and TRBJ1-1, with 8 bases identical to TRBD1. V dropped 4 bases and J dropped 8; count of bases not matched to a gene: 6. CDR1 SGHVS and CDR2 FNYEAQ come from the germline V gene. CDR3 size: 13 residues. CDR3 sequence: CASSSIGQGEAFF. The CDR3 region has the DNA TGTGCCAGCAGCTCGATTGGACAGGGCGAAGCTTTCTTT.

This clonotype occurred a few times. The chain couples TRBV6-2 or TRBV6-3 to TRBJ1-1; possible D gene TRBD1, 6 bases. The germline V gene encodes CDR1 MNHEY and CDR2 SVGEGT. Trimming removed 7 bases from V and 1 base from J, with 10 bases in between. The CDR3 sequence is 13 residues long. The DNA for the CDR3 is TGTGCCAGCACCAAAGGGGGGAACACTGAAGCTTTCTTT. This codes for CASTKGGNTEAFF.

This clonotype was detected a few times. The chain links TRBV2 to TRBJ2-7; TRBD2 matches at 7 bases. The CDR3 is 14 amino acids. V shed 7 bases, J shed 1 base, and the junction held 7 bases outside the gene matches. Germline V gene sequence: CDR1 SNHLY, CDR2 FYNNEI. CDR3 in DNA: TGTGCCAGCATTTTTCGACTAGCATCCTACGAGCAGTACTTC. This gives the protein CASIFRLASYEQYF.

V usage is TRBV6-1 and J usage is TRBJ1-5, with 7 bases aligning to TRBD1. This CDR3 is built from 17 residues. Germline assignment: CDR1 MNHNS and CDR2 SASEGT. V lost 6 bases and J lost 0; bases outside the gene matches: 11. The CDR3 DNA reads TGTGCCAGCAGCCCCGGAGGGGACAGTTATAGCAATCAGCCCCAGCATTTT. Translating gives CASSPGGDSYSNQPQHF.

V usage is TRBV25-1 and J usage is TRBJ1-4; TRBD1 agrees at 8 bases. This CDR3 is 16 amino acids long. Per the germline V gene, CDR1 is MGHDK and CDR2 is SYGVNS. V was clipped by 3 bases and J by 4 bases; unmatched bases: 7. CDR3: CASSDRRQGINEKLFF. DNA for the CDR3: TGTGCCAGCAGTGATCGACGACAGGGGATTAATGAAAAACTGTTTTTT.